This T cell receptor (beta chain) is drawn from a study of blood T cell repertoires in COVID-19. Sequenced by immunoSEQ multiplex PCR; TCRdb stores in-frame clones only, minus some. Here the sample spans approximately 200,000 clones, roughly nine tenths being singletons. CDR1 is SGDLS, CDR2 YYNGEE, per germline. The CDR3 contains 16 residues. V was cut by 0 bases and J by 0 bases, with 12 bases left in between. The rearrangement uses TRBV9 and TRBJ1-2; D is ambiguous. The specimen was peripheral blood. This receptor was taken from a woman in her 30s with active or convalescent COVID-19. The DNA for the CDR3 is TGTGCCAGCAGCGTAGGAGGAGGTGCCCCTAACTATGGCTACACCTTC. Translation: CASSVGGGAPNYGYTF.